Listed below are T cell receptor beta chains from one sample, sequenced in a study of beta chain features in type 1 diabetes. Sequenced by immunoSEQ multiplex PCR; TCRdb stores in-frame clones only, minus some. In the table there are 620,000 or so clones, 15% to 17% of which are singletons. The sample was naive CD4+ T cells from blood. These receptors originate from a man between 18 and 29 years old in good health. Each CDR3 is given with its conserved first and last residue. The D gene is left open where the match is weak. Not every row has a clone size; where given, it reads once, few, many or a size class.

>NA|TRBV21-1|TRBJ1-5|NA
TGTGCCAGCAGCAAAACCCCCAATCAGCCCCAGCATTTT
CASSKTPNQPQHF
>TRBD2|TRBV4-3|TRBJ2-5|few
TGCGCCAGCAGCCAAGAAGCTAGCGGGGGGCCGGGAGAGACCCAGTACTTC
CASSQEASGGPGETQYF
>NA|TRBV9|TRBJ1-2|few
TGTGCCAGCACCCCCAAGACGGGGGGTGGGGGTGGCTACACCTTC
CASTPKTGGGGGYTF
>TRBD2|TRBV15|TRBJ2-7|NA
TGTGCCACCAGCAGAGATCCGGGGCGGGGGGCGTACGAGCAGTACTTC
CATSRDPGRGAYEQYF
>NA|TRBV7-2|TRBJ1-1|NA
TGTGCCAGCAGCTTAAAGACGGCGAACACTGAAGCTTTCTTT
CASSLKTANTEAFF
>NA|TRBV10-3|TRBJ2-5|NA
TGTGCCATCAGTGATAATGGGGATGGGGAGACCCAGTACTTC
CAISDNGDGETQYF
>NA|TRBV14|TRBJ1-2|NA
TGTGCCAGCAGCCAAGATATTAACACAATGTATGGCTACACCTTC
CASSQDINTMYGYTF
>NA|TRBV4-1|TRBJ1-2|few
TGCGCCAGCAGCCTAAGGTACAGGGAGACTAACTATGGCTACACCTTC
CASSLRYRETNYGYTF
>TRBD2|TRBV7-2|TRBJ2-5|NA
TGTGCCAGCAGTTGGACTAGCGGGACACAAGAGACCCAGTACTTC
CASSWTSGTQETQYF
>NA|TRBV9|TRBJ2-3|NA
TGTGCCAGCAGCGTAGCAACACAGGTGACTAGCACAGATACGCAGTATTTT
CASSVATQVTSTDTQYF
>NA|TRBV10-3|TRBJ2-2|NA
TGTGCCACCCAAGGGGTCGAGGGGACCGGGGAGCTGTTTTTT
CATQGVEGTGELFF
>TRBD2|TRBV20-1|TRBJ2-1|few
TGCAGTGCTCCCGGGAGGAATGAGCAGTTCTTC
CSAPGRNEQFF
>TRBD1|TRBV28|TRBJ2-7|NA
TGTGCCAGCAGGGCCGGGACAGGCTCCTACGAGCAGTACTTC
CASRAGTGSYEQYF
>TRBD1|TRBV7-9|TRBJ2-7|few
TGTGCCAGCAGCTTGACAGGGCCCGTATCCTACGAGCAGTACTTC
CASSLTGPVSYEQYF
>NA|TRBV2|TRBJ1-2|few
TGTGCCAGCAGTGAAGCGCTGAAAAAGGGCTACACCTTC
CASSEALKKGYTF
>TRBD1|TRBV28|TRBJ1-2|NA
TGTGCCAGCAGTCTGGGACAGAACTATGGCTACACCTTC
CASSLGQNYGYTF
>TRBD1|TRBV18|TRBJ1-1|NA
TGTGCCAGCTCACCAATGACAGGGGGAGTAGCTGAAGCTTTCTTT
CASSPMTGGVAEAFF
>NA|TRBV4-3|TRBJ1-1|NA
TGCGCCAGCAGCCAAGATCTCGTCCTAAGGAGGGGCCCTAACACTGAAGCTTTCTTT
CASSQDLVLRRGPNTEAFF
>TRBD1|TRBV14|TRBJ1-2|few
TGTGCCAGCAGCCAGGGGGGGACAGGGCTCTATGGCTACACCTTC
CASSQGGTGLYGYTF
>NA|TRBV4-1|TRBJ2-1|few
TGCGCCAGCAGCCAAGGACTCCGCTCCTACAATGAGCAGTTCTTC
CASSQGLRSYNEQFF
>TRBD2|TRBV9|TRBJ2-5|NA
TGTGCCAGCAGCGCGAGACTAGCGGGGGGCGCAGAGACCCAGTACTTC
CASSARLAGGAETQYF
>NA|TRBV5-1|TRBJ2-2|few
TGCGCCAGCAGCTTCCGTGGAGAGAACACCGGGGAGCTGTTTTTT
CASSFRGENTGELFF
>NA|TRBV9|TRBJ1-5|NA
TGTGCCAGCAGCGTAGGGCAGGGCCCCGGACAGCCCCAGCATTTT
CASSVGQGPGQPQHF
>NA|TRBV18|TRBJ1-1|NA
TGTGCCAGCTCAGCCAGAGAGATGAACACTGAAGCTTTCTTT
CASSAREMNTEAFF
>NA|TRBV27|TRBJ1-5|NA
TGTGCCAGCAGTTTGCGACAGATACCCAATCAGCCCCAGCATTTT
CASSLRQIPNQPQHF
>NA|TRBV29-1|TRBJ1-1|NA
TGCAGCGTTGGGGGGATTATGAACACTGAAGCTTTCTTT
CSVGGIMNTEAFF
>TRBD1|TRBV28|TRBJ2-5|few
TGTGCCAGCAGTCCCTGGACAGGGACTGTTGAGACCCAGTACTTC
CASSPWTGTVETQYF
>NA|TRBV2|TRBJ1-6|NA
TGTGCCAGCAGTGAAGGCTCGAGAAGTAATTCACCCCTCCACTTT
CASSEGSRSNSPLHF
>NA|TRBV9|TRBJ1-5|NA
TGTGCCAGCAGCGTAGCAACTGCGGGACAGCCCCAGCATTTT
CASSVATAGQPQHF
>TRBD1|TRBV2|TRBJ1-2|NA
TGTGCCAGCGCTGGGACAGGGTTATTCTATGGCTACACCTTC
CASAGTGLFYGYTF
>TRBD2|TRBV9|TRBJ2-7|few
TGTGCCAGCAGCCCCCCGCGGGCTAGCGGGTCCGAGCAGTACTTC
CASSPPRASGSEQYF
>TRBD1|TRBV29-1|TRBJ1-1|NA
TGCAGCGTTTTACAGGGGAGGAACACTGAAGCTTTCTTT
CSVLQGRNTEAFF
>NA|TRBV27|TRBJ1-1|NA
TGTGCCAGCAGTCCGTTTCTTTTAACTGAAGCTTTCTTT
CASSPFLLTEAFF
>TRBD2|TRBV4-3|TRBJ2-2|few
TGCGCCAGCAGCCAAGACCGGGTAGCGGGAGTGCCGGCCGGGGAGCTGTTTTTT
CASSQDRVAGVPAGELFF
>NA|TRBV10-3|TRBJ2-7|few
TGTGCCATCAGTGCCAGCTCTCAGCAGTACTTC
CAISASSQQYF
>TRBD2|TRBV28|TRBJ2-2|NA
TGTGCCAGCAGTTTACCGGGACTAGCGGGAGGAACTAACACCGGGGAGCTGTTTTTT
CASSLPGLAGGTNTGELFF
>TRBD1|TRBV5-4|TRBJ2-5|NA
TGTGCCAGCAGCTTCCGGACAGGCCAAGAGACCCAGTACTTC
CASSFRTGQETQYF
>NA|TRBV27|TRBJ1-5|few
TGTGCCAGCAGTTTCATGGGCCAGGGAGTCGATGCTCGGCCCCAGCATTTT
CASSFMGQGVDARPQHF
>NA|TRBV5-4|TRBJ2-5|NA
TGTGCCAGCAGCCAAGATGCCAGCCAAGAGACCCAGTACTTC
CASSQDASQETQYF
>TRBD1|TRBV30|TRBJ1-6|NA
TGTGCCTGGAGTGTCACAGGGGGCCATTCACCCCTCCACTTT
CAWSVTGGHSPLHF
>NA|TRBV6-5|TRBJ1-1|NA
TGTGCCAGCACAAGTGAACCCTACATGAACACTGAAGCTTTCTTT
CASTSEPYMNTEAFF